This TCR beta chain was observed in a study of PD-L1 blockade in urothelial cancer. V was clipped by 4 bases and J by 2 bases, with 10 bases between them. The CDR3 loop spans 14 amino acids. Germline lookup yields CDR1 SGHTA and CDR2 FQGNSA. The sample holds one count of this clone. The protocol was immunoSEQ multiplex PCR, while the TCRdb copy is restricted to in-frame clones and leaves out a portion. The sample includes about 91,000 clones, less than 85% seen only once; the top ten take approximately 8.4%. Time point described: peripheral blood 6 weeks after treatment start. The cohort comprised individuals with locally advanced or metastatic urothelial carcinoma. Individual patients had between 1 and 8 samples, taken pretreatment and on-treatment.

Sequenced here: PBMCs, sampled around atezolizumab (anti-PD-L1) treatment. The chain couples TRBV7-2 to TRBJ2-3, with a weak D call TRBD2 (5 bases). The clonotype originates from a man aged 65 to 85 with urothelial cancer. CDR3 protein: CASSYGLVTDTQYF. The DNA for the CDR3 is TGTGCCAGCAGCTACGGACTTGTCACAGATACGCAGTATTTT.